The 3 T cell receptor beta chains reported below all come from one sample, sequenced in a study of T cells expressing NK-cell markers. TCRdb reworked the 5' RACE reads into one entry per CDR3 protein, no DNA. Its listing shows about 460,000 distinct CDR3 sequences. The sample taken for sequencing was blood T cells: a sorted CD56 or NKG2C T cell subset, CD4+ or CD8+ T cells, or bulk PBMC T cells (not recorded which). These receptors all come from a woman between 50 and 59 years old in good health.

The chain has TRBV5-1 and TRBJ2-2; TCRdb reports TRBD2, a call that lacks DNA to check it against. In germline, CDR1 is SGHRS, CDR2 YFSETQ. The CDR3 contains 15 residues. The CDR3 here is CASSGGLPGGGELFF.

The CDR3 loop is CASSEWKSKETQYF. The gene calls are TRBV25-1 and TRBJ2-5. This CDR3 has 14 residues. CDR1 and CDR2 from the germline V gene are MGHDK and SYGVNS. Complete variable domain (other parts from reference TRBV25-1 and TRBJ2-5): EADIYQTPRYLVIGTGKKITLECSQTMGHDKMYWYQQDPGMELHLIHYSYGVNSTEKGDLSSESTVSRIRTEHFPLTLESARPSHTSQYLCASSEWKSKETQYFGPGTRLLVL.

The chain employs TRBV7-6 and TRBJ2-3. Germline values: CDR1 SGHVS, CDR2 FNYEAQ. The CDR3 is 16 residues long. CDR3 protein: CASSVTTLNGPDTQYF.